A selection of T cell receptor beta chains follows, all from one sample in a study of blood T cell repertoires in COVID-19. Sequencing was performed with immunoSEQ multiplex PCR; in TCRdb, only in-frame clones are kept and a portion is missing. The repertoire holds nearly 300,000 clones, with approximately 88% as singletons. What was sequenced was peripheral blood. The receptor set was obtained from a woman aged 25 to 45 who had recovered from COVID-19. Both conserved end residues are part of each CDR3. D genes are given only for firm matches. Some rows mark clone size as missing; the rest say once, few, many or name a class of expanded clone.

V gene,clone size,D gene,J gene,CDR3 DNA,CDR3 protein
TRBV2,-,-,TRBJ1-1,TGTGCCAGCAGGGTCGGCACTGAAGCTTTCTTT,CASRVGTEAFF
TRBV5-6,-,TRBD1,TRBJ2-2,TGTGCCAGCAGCGAGACAGGGGCGAACACCGGGGAGCTGTTTTTT,CASSETGANTGELFF
TRBV9,-,-,TRBJ2-7,TGTGCCAGCGGCGGAAGCGTGCCTTACGAGCAGTACTTC,CASGGSVPYEQYF
TRBV3-1/TRBV3-2,-,-,TRBJ1-4,TGTGCCAGCAGCCAACGGACAGCAACTAATGAAAAACTGTTTTTT,CASSQRTATNEKLFF
TRBV7-9,-,-,TRBJ1-4,TGTGCCAGCAGGGGAGGACTTGCAACTAATGAAAAACTGTTTTTT,CASRGGLATNEKLFF
TRBV9,-,TRBD2,TRBJ2-3,TGTGCCAGCAGCGGACTAGCGGGGTCTAGCACAGATACGCAGTATTTT,CASSGLAGSSTDTQYF
TRBV5-1,-,-,TRBJ1-1,TGCGCCAGCAGCTTGGGAATAACGCCTATGAACACTGAAGCTTTCTTT,CASSLGITPMNTEAFF
TRBV19,-,-,TRBJ1-1,TGTGCCAGTACATCCCGGGATCCGACTGAAGCTTTCTTT,CASTSRDPTEAFF
TRBV24-1,-,TRBD1,TRBJ1-4,TGTGCCACCCCGGGACAGGGGTGGACTAATGAAAAACTGTTTTTT,CATPGQGWTNEKLFF
TRBV5-1,-,-,TRBJ1-1,TGCGCCAGCAGTTATTCAGGGTCGGATGGCACTGAAGCTTTCTTT,CASSYSGSDGTEAFF
TRBV28,-,-,TRBJ1-3,TGTGCCAGCAGGGGGGCAGCCTCTGGAAACACCATATATTTT,CASRGAASGNTIYF
TRBV30,once,TRBD1,TRBJ1-2,TGTGCCTGGAGCGAAAAAGCCCCGGGACAGGGCCGTCCCTATGGCTACACCTTC,CAWSEKAPGQGRPYGYTF
TRBV6-1,-,-,TRBJ1-1,TGTGCCAGCAGTGAAGGCAGACAGGAAGCTTTCTTT,CASSEGRQEAFF
TRBV5-1,-,-,TRBJ2-6,TGCGCCAGCAGCTTTCGCTCTGGGGCCAACGTCCTGACTTTC,CASSFRSGANVLTF
TRBV7-2,-,TRBD2,TRBJ2-5,TGTGCCAGCAGCTCGACTAGCGGGGGGCAAGAGACCCAGTACTTC,CASSSTSGGQETQYF
TRBV18,-,TRBD1,TRBJ2-1,TGTGCCAGCGGGACAGGGAGGGCCTACAATGAGCAGTTCTTC,CASGTGRAYNEQFF
TRBV27,-,-,TRBJ1-2,TGTGCCAGCAGCCCCTACAGGGATACTAACTATGGCTACACCTTC,CASSPYRDTNYGYTF
TRBV18,few,TRBD1,TRBJ2-7,TGTGCCAGCTCACCTGGGACAGTTTACGAGCAGTACTTC,CASSPGTVYEQYF
TRBV28,-,-,TRBJ1-1,TGTGCCGGAAGTCGGGGAGGGGATAGCACTGAAGCTTTCTTT,CAGSRGGDSTEAFF
TRBV4-1,few,-,TRBJ2-7,TGCGCCAGCAGCCAGAACAGCGGCTCCTACGAGCAGTACTTC,CASSQNSGSYEQYF
TRBV6-6,-,-,TRBJ2-7,TGTGCCAGCAGCCCCCGGGAGGGGGCGTACGAGCAGTACTTC,CASSPREGAYEQYF
TRBV12-3/TRBV12-4,-,-,TRBJ2-7,TGTGCCGGCAGTCCTTCGGGAAGCTACGAGCAGTACTTC,CAGSPSGSYEQYF
TRBV2,-,-,TRBJ1-3,TGTGCCAGCAGTGAAACAGTTCTCTCTGGAAACACCATATATTTT,CASSETVLSGNTIYF
TRBV21-1,-,-,TRBJ1-2,TGTGCCAGCAGCAAAGACTTTTGGGGCCGCGCAGGTGGCTACACCTTC,CASSKDFWGRAGGYTF
TRBV11-2,few,-,TRBJ2-2,TGTGCCAGCAGCCCCATTGCGGGGGAGCTGTTTTTT,CASSPIAGELFF
TRBV4-2,-,-,TRBJ2-7,TGTGCCAGCAGCCCAAGGGGACAAGGGTACGAGCAGTACTTC,CASSPRGQGYEQYF
TRBV18,-,TRBD1,TRBJ1-6,TGTGCCAGCTCACCACAAGACAGGGGAAATTCACCCCTCCACTTT,CASSPQDRGNSPLHF
TRBV18,-,-,TRBJ1-4,TGTGCCAGCTCACCACAGGGGACAACTAATGAAAAACTGTTTTTT,CASSPQGTTNEKLFF
TRBV7-9,-,-,TRBJ2-3,TGTGCCAGCAGCTTAAGACTAGAGGGGAGGGATACGCAGTATTTT,CASSLRLEGRDTQYF
TRBV6-2/TRBV6-3,-,TRBD1,TRBJ1-1,TGTGCCAGCAGTGATCCGGGACAGAGACTCAGGACTGAAGCTTTCTTT,CASSDPGQRLRTEAFF
TRBV4-3,-,-,TRBJ2-1,TGCGCCAGCAGCCAAGGACATTTGGTCTATGAGCAGTTCTTC,CASSQGHLVYEQFF
TRBV6-2/TRBV6-3,-,TRBD2,TRBJ2-3,TGTGCCAGCAGTAGCCCTTCTCTTCGGGCGGGGGGAGGAGATACGCAGTATTTT,CASSSPSLRAGGGDTQYF
TRBV7-7,once,TRBD1,TRBJ2-5,TGTGCCAGCAGCTTAGTTGGACAGGGTGGAGAGACCCAGTACTTC,CASSLVGQGGETQYF
TRBV29-1,-,TRBD1,TRBJ2-7,TGCAGCGTGGGGACAGGCTCCTACGAGCAGTACTTC,CSVGTGSYEQYF
TRBV29-1,-,TRBD2,TRBJ2-1,TGCAGCCCTATGGGGCTAGCGGGGAGGTATGAGCAGTTCTTC,CSPMGLAGRYEQFF
TRBV7-9,-,-,TRBJ2-2,TGTGCCAGCAGCCCCCGGGGGGCAGGAACCGGGGAGCTGTTTTTT,CASSPRGAGTGELFF
TRBV27,-,TRBD1,TRBJ2-7,TGTGCCAGCAGTGTCACTCCCGGGACAGGAGCCTACGAGCAGTACTTC,CASSVTPGTGAYEQYF
TRBV6-5,-,TRBD1,TRBJ1-2,TGTGCGTCAAAGGGACAGGGCTACTATGGCTACACCTTC,CASKGQGYYGYTF
TRBV2,-,TRBD2,TRBJ2-4,TGTGCCAGCAGTGAAGGACTAGCGGGGGGGCCGAAAGCCAAAAACATTCAGTACTTC,CASSEGLAGGPKAKNIQYF
TRBV3-1/TRBV3-2,-,TRBD2,TRBJ2-5,TGTGCCAGCAGCAAAAGCCGGACTAGCGGGGGGTATCAAGAGACCCAGTACTTC,CASSKSRTSGGYQETQYF
TRBV5-3,-,-,TRBJ2-7,TGTGCCAGAAGCGCGTCGGCGGACTACGAGCAGTACTTC,CARSASADYEQYF
TRBV6-2/TRBV6-3,-,TRBD1,TRBJ1-1,TGTGCCAGCAGTTACCACCGGGACAGGGTGTCATACACTGAAGCTTTCTTT,CASSYHRDRVSYTEAFF
TRBV7-9,-,TRBD1,TRBJ2-7,TGTGCCAGCAGCCCCAAACAGGGGGCGGGGGAGCAGTACTTC,CASSPKQGAGEQYF
TRBV9,-,-,TRBJ2-2,TGTGCCAGCAGCGTTTCAACAGCGAACACCGGGGAGCTGTTTTTT,CASSVSTANTGELFF
TRBV4-1,-,TRBD1,TRBJ2-1,TGCGCCAGCAGCCCAAACAGGGGGCGGGGTGAGCAGTTCTTC,CASSPNRGRGEQFF
TRBV2,-,TRBD1,TRBJ1-5,TGTGCCAGCAGTGAAGACAGGGGACAGCCCCAGCATTTT,CASSEDRGQPQHF
TRBV7-8,once,-,TRBJ2-3,TGTGCCAGCAGCAACAACCCCTCAGATACGCAGTATTTT,CASSNNPSDTQYF
TRBV28,-,-,TRBJ1-2,TGTGCCAGCATCCCGGGGGGTAGGGGAGGCTACACCTTC,CASIPGGRGGYTF
TRBV5-4,few,-,TRBJ2-1,TGTGCCAGCAGCCCCCGCGCAGGGAGGTACAATGAGCAGTTCTTC,CASSPRAGRYNEQFF
TRBV19,-,-,TRBJ2-2,TGTGCCAGTAGTATATACGTTCTAGGGGTCGATTCGAACACCGGGGAGCTGTTTTTT,CASSIYVLGVDSNTGELFF
TRBV2,-,TRBD2,TRBJ2-2,TGTGCCAGCAGAGGACTAGCGGGAACCGGGGAGCTGTTTTTT,CASRGLAGTGELFF
TRBV3-1/TRBV3-2,-,-,TRBJ1-2,TGTGCCAGCAGCCAGCGGAATGGCTACACCTTC,CASSQRNGYTF
TRBV5-8,-,TRBD2,TRBJ2-5,TGTGCCAGCAGCCAGGGCGGACTAGCGAAAGAGACCCAGTACTTC,CASSQGGLAKETQYF